This is a list of T cell receptor beta chains from one sample in a study of neurological immune-mediated disorders. A single record per CDR3 protein comes from TCRdb applying MiXCR to the 5' RACE reads. In the table there are tens of thousands of distinct CDR3 sequences, roughly 10% of which are singletons. Material: CD4+ T cells from blood. These TCRs come from a woman in her 30s with HTLV-1-associated myelopathy (HAM/TSP). The CDR3 runs from the conserved cysteine through the conserved F or W. Each record gives: J gene, CDR3 length, V gene, CDR3 protein.

TRBJ1-2 | 13 | TRBV5-8 | CASTKRQGRGYTF
TRBJ1-1 | 14 | TRBV20-1 | CSAKGPVMNTEAFF
TRBJ1-1 | 17 | TRBV2 | CASSGWGRRAMNTEAFF
TRBJ1-1 | 10 | TRBV29-1 | CSVVGAKAFF
TRBJ2-1 | 16 | TRBV20-1 | CSALRLAGGGYNEQFF
TRBJ1-2 | 12 | TRBV7-2 | CASSFSTYGYTF
TRBJ2-7 | 15 | TRBV20-1 | CSARDGGALSYEQYF
TRBJ2-1 | 13 | TRBV30 | CAWSVGGGSVQFF
TRBJ1-1 | 17 | TRBV6-6 | CASSYSRGGGGHTEAFF
TRBJ1-1 | 14 | TRBV20-1 | CSFQGTGGGTEAFF
TRBJ1-5 | 14 | TRBV6-1 | CASSSGLGNQPQHF
TRBJ2-1 | 16 | TRBV7-2 | CASSIGLAGGSDEQFF
TRBJ1-6 | 15 | TRBV5-6 | CASSLFGANNSPLHF
TRBJ2-4 | 13 | TRBV12-3/TRBV12-4 | CASSKDPGNIQYF
TRBJ1-5 | 13 | TRBV20-1 | CSAKTTGNQPQHF
TRBJ2-3 | 16 | TRBV5-1 | CASSLAVAGETDTQYF
TRBJ1-1 | 16 | TRBV18 | CASSPSSPGGNTEAFF
TRBJ2-1 | 14 | TRBV29-1 | CSVDKGFRSDEQFF
TRBJ2-1 | 14 | TRBV6-6 | CASSYKTGSNEQFF
TRBJ1-1 | 13 | TRBV7-9 | CASSPTANTEAFF
TRBJ2-7 | 14 | TRBV20-1 | CSASRRTGWREQYF
TRBJ1-2 | 14 | TRBV5-1 | CASSLERTGASYTF
TRBJ1-2 | 15 | TRBV12-3/TRBV12-4 | CASKPDRGGLYGYTF
TRBJ1-1 | 15 | TRBV12-3/TRBV12-4 | CASSHGQLMNTEAFF
TRBJ1-2 | 16 | TRBV11-2 | CASSLIPRQGGYGYTF
TRBJ2-3 | 14 | TRBV7-8 | CASSPDRITDTQYF
TRBJ1-2 | 15 | TRBV27 | CASSFRRTGSYGYTF
TRBJ2-1 | 18 | TRBV12-3/TRBV12-4 | CASSGTHGRGYSYNEQFF
TRBJ1-2 | 14 | TRBV18 | CASSNRDYDMGYTF
TRBJ1-1 | 14 | TRBV5-1 | CASSSRNSNTEAFF
TRBJ1-1 | 14 | TRBV27 | CASSLRQGNTEAFF
TRBJ1-2 | 14 | TRBV14 | CASSQVGTLHGYTF
TRBJ2-3 | 16 | TRBV5-5 | CASSLERGGGTDTQYF
TRBJ2-3 | 17 | TRBV5-1 | CASSLYGDLWGTDTQYF
TRBJ2-5 | 15 | TRBV20-1 | CSARDRGGGSGTQYF
TRBJ2-4 | 16 | TRBV18 | CASSPGQGRGEDIQYF
TRBJ2-3 | 14 | TRBV10-3 | CAISDDRSTDTQYF
TRBJ1-1 | 15 | TRBV12-3/TRBV12-4 | CASSLRFPQNTEAFF
TRBJ2-7 | 15 | TRBV18 | CASSSDRGGSYEQYF
TRBJ1-1 | 14 | TRBV20-1 | CSAIMDQQNTEAFF
TRBJ1-2 | 19 | TRBV10-3 | CAITATQGSPRFDGYGYTF
TRBJ1-1 | 15 | TRBV6-2/TRBV6-3 | CASSRPGELNTEAFF
TRBJ1-1 | 11 | TRBV20-1 | CIIWGNSEAFF
TRBJ2-7 | 13 | TRBV6-5 | CASRNRFSYEQYF
TRBJ1-6 | 18 | TRBV5-1 | CASSLEGFEGPYNSPLHF
TRBJ1-4 | 14 | TRBV7-2 | CASSQGQGGEKLFF
TRBJ1-1 | 19 | TRBV6-5 | CASGQSIDRGRGVNTEAFF
TRBJ2-2 | 16 | TRBV11-2 | CASSLESRGHTGELFF
TRBJ2-1 | 15 | TRBV12-3/TRBV12-4 | CASSRFPLSYNEQFF
TRBJ2-3 | 15 | TRBV6-5 | CASSRLAGGSDTQYF
TRBJ2-2 | 15 | TRBV2 | CASISGTVGIWELFF
TRBJ2-1 | 11 | TRBV20-1 | CSAGRGGEQFF
TRBJ2-3 | 15 | TRBV10-3 | CAISESRKGANTQYF
TRBJ1-1 | 12 | TRBV29-1 | CSVAQGSTEAFF